This T cell receptor (beta chain) was recovered during a study of human CD8 memory T cell subsets. Libraries of TCR beta chains were produced by 5' RACE (UMI-labeled). TCRdb derives one entry per CDR3 protein from the 5' RACE reads, leaving out DNA. Seen in this sample are some 7,000 distinct CDR3 sequences; the ten most common clones hold roughly 20%. From duplicate vials of roughly 150,000 sorted CD8+ T cells per subset, RNA was isolated. Per the germline V gene, CDR1 is SGHRS and CDR2 is YFSETQ. CDR3 length: 13 amino acids. Sequenced input: CD8+ T cells from PBMCs. The TCR originated in a human donor in good health. The chain combines TRBV5-1 with TRBJ2-7. The CDR3: CASSLVGYGEQYF.